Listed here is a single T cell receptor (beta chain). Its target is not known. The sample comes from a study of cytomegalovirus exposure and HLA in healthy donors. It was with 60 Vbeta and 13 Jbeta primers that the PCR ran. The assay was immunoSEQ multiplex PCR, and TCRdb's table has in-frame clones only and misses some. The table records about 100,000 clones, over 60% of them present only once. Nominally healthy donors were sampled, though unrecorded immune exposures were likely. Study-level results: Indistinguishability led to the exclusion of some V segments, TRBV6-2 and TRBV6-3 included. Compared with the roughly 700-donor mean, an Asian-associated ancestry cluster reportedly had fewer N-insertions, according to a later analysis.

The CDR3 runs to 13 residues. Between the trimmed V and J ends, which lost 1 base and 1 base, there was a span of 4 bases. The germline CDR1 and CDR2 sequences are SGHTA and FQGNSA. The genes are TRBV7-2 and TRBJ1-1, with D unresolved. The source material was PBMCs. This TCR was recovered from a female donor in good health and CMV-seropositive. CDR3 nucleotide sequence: TGTGCCAGCAGCTTAGTCAGGAACACTGAAGCTTTCTTT. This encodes CASSLVRNTEAFF.